These T cell receptor beta chains were read from a single sample in a study of blood T cell repertoires in COVID-19. TCRdb's copy holds only in-frame clones and misses some; the assay was immunoSEQ multiplex PCR. The data hold 150,000 or so clones, with around 89% observed a single time. Sample: peripheral blood. The receptors were gathered from a woman aged 40 to 50 with acute or convalescent COVID-19. Both conserved end residues are part of each CDR3. Fields, in order: J gene, clone size, D gene, V gene, CDR3 length, CDR3 protein, CDR3 DNA. The D gene is left open where the match is weak. Rows give clone size only sometimes, using once, few, many, or a class for an expanded clone.

j_call: TRBJ2-5
clone_size: NA
d_call: TRBD1
v_call: TRBV29-1
cdr3_length: 14
cdr3_aa: CSVDWKTGGETQYF
cdr3_nt: TGCAGCGTTGATTGGAAGACAGGGGGGGAGACCCAGTACTTC

j_call: TRBJ2-5
clone_size: once
d_call: NA
v_call: TRBV6-1
cdr3_length: 14
cdr3_aa: CASSEAVEQETQYF
cdr3_nt: TGTGCCAGCAGTGAAGCCGTGGAGCAAGAGACCCAGTACTTC

j_call: TRBJ2-7
clone_size: once
d_call: TRBD1
v_call: TRBV10-3
cdr3_length: 16
cdr3_aa: CAISDSGTGGSYEQYF
cdr3_nt: TGTGCCATCAGTGACTCCGGGACAGGGGGCTCCTACGAGCAGTACTTC

j_call: TRBJ2-2
clone_size: NA
d_call: TRBD1
v_call: TRBV24-1
cdr3_length: 16
cdr3_aa: CATSDTGQGISGELFF
cdr3_nt: TGTGCCACCAGTGACACGGGACAGGGCATCTCCGGGGAGCTGTTTTTT

j_call: TRBJ1-4
clone_size: once
d_call: NA
v_call: TRBV7-2
cdr3_length: 16
cdr3_aa: CASSSRLGAMSEKLFF
cdr3_nt: TGTGCCAGCAGCTCTCGGCTTGGGGCTATGAGTGAAAAACTGTTTTTT

j_call: TRBJ2-7
clone_size: NA
d_call: TRBD1
v_call: TRBV7-2
cdr3_length: 15
cdr3_aa: CASSRMDRDTDEQYF
cdr3_nt: TGTGCCAGCAGTCGAATGGACAGGGATACAGACGAGCAGTACTTC

j_call: TRBJ1-2
clone_size: NA
d_call: TRBD1
v_call: TRBV10-3
cdr3_length: 16
cdr3_aa: CAISVIGTGGYYGYTF
cdr3_nt: TGTGCCATCAGTGTCATTGGGACAGGGGGCTACTATGGCTACACCTTC

j_call: TRBJ2-1
clone_size: NA
d_call: NA
v_call: TRBV5-1
cdr3_length: 14
cdr3_aa: CASSTDSPYNEQFF
cdr3_nt: TGCGCCAGCAGCACGGACAGCCCTTACAATGAGCAGTTCTTC

j_call: TRBJ2-1
clone_size: NA
d_call: NA
v_call: TRBV19
cdr3_length: 17
cdr3_aa: CASRLLEGGSSYNEQFF
cdr3_nt: TGTGCCAGTAGGCTGCTTGAGGGGGGGAGCTCCTACAATGAGCAGTTCTTC

j_call: TRBJ2-3
clone_size: NA
d_call: NA
v_call: TRBV7-9
cdr3_length: 15
cdr3_aa: CASSSAGASTDTQYF
cdr3_nt: TGTGCCAGCAGCTCCGCGGGGGCCAGCACAGATACGCAGTATTTT

j_call: TRBJ2-2
clone_size: NA
d_call: TRBD1
v_call: TRBV7-9
cdr3_length: 16
cdr3_aa: CASSAPTGMGTGELFF
cdr3_nt: TGTGCCAGCAGCGCCCCGACAGGGATGGGCACCGGGGAGCTGTTTTTT

j_call: TRBJ1-6
clone_size: NA
d_call: TRBD1
v_call: TRBV18
cdr3_length: 15
cdr3_aa: CASSPGQGSFSPLHF
cdr3_nt: TGTGCCAGCTCCCCAGGACAGGGGTCGTTTTCACCCCTCCACTTT

j_call: TRBJ1-2
clone_size: NA
d_call: TRBD1
v_call: TRBV5-4
cdr3_length: 16
cdr3_aa: CASSSEGQGSNYGYTF
cdr3_nt: TGTGCCAGCAGCTCAGAAGGACAGGGGTCTAACTATGGCTACACCTTC

j_call: TRBJ1-5
clone_size: NA
d_call: NA
v_call: TRBV27
cdr3_length: 13
cdr3_aa: CASSLQGDQPQHF
cdr3_nt: TGTGCCAGCAGTTTACAGGGTGACCAGCCCCAGCATTTT

j_call: TRBJ2-1
clone_size: NA
d_call: NA
v_call: TRBV5-6
cdr3_length: 12
cdr3_aa: CASSNLAYEQFF
cdr3_nt: TGTGCCAGCAGCAACCTAGCATATGAGCAGTTCTTC

j_call: TRBJ2-1
clone_size: NA
d_call: NA
v_call: TRBV5-6
cdr3_length: 15
cdr3_aa: CASRGSSLPRNEQFF
cdr3_nt: TGTGCCAGCAGAGGATCTAGCCTACCCAGGAATGAGCAGTTCTTC

j_call: TRBJ1-3
clone_size: NA
d_call: NA
v_call: TRBV18
cdr3_length: 11
cdr3_aa: CASSLGNTIYF
cdr3_nt: TGTGCCAGCTCCCTCGGAAACACCATATATTTT

j_call: TRBJ1-4
clone_size: NA
d_call: NA
v_call: TRBV15
cdr3_length: 13
cdr3_aa: CATSKYRVEKLFF
cdr3_nt: TGTGCCACCAGCAAGTACAGGGTAGAAAAACTGTTTTTT

j_call: TRBJ2-3
clone_size: NA
d_call: TRBD2
v_call: TRBV15
cdr3_length: 18
cdr3_aa: CATSRDSGGLAFADTQYF
cdr3_nt: TGTGCCACCAGCAGAGATTCGGGGGGACTAGCATTCGCAGATACGCAGTATTTT

j_call: TRBJ1-5
clone_size: NA
d_call: NA
v_call: TRBV3-1/TRBV3-2
cdr3_length: 15
cdr3_aa: CASSQDSGEDQPQHF
cdr3_nt: TGTGCCAGCAGCCAAGATTCGGGGGAGGATCAGCCCCAGCATTTT

j_call: TRBJ2-3
clone_size: NA
d_call: NA
v_call: TRBV6-4
cdr3_length: 14
cdr3_aa: CASKGSESTDTQYF
cdr3_nt: TGTGCCAGCAAGGGGTCCGAGAGCACAGATACGCAGTATTTT

j_call: TRBJ1-1
clone_size: NA
d_call: NA
v_call: TRBV2
cdr3_length: 15
cdr3_aa: CASSERVQQTSEAFF
cdr3_nt: TGTGCCAGCAGTGAAAGAGTCCAACAGACCTCTGAAGCTTTCTTT

j_call: TRBJ2-7
clone_size: NA
d_call: NA
v_call: TRBV29-1
cdr3_length: 12
cdr3_aa: CSVHRADYEQYF
cdr3_nt: TGCAGCGTTCACAGGGCAGACTACGAGCAGTACTTC

j_call: TRBJ2-6
clone_size: once
d_call: NA
v_call: TRBV5-8
cdr3_length: 16
cdr3_aa: CASSRSSGFGANVLTF
cdr3_nt: TGTGCCAGCAGCCGCTCTTCGGGTTTTGGGGCCAACGTCCTGACTTTC

j_call: TRBJ2-7
clone_size: NA
d_call: TRBD1
v_call: TRBV7-9
cdr3_length: 13
cdr3_aa: CASSQDRGGEQYF
cdr3_nt: TGTGCCAGCAGCCAGGACAGGGGTGGCGAGCAGTACTTC

j_call: TRBJ1-1
clone_size: NA
d_call: NA
v_call: TRBV18
cdr3_length: 13
cdr3_aa: CASCEIRNTEAFF
cdr3_nt: TGTGCCAGCTGCGAGATTAGGAACACTGAAGCTTTCTTT

j_call: TRBJ2-1
clone_size: NA
d_call: TRBD1
v_call: TRBV19
cdr3_length: 13
cdr3_aa: CASRSGQVNEQFF
cdr3_nt: TGTGCCAGTAGATCCGGACAGGTCAATGAGCAGTTCTTC

j_call: TRBJ2-7
clone_size: once
d_call: NA
v_call: TRBV6-5
cdr3_length: 13
cdr3_aa: CASSWGASYEQYF
cdr3_nt: TGTGCCAGCAGTTGGGGCGCCTCCTACGAGCAGTACTTC

j_call: TRBJ1-5
clone_size: NA
d_call: NA
v_call: TRBV28
cdr3_length: 15
cdr3_aa: CASSTNREPNQPQHF
cdr3_nt: TGTGCCAGCAGTACAAACCGGGAACCCAATCAGCCCCAGCATTTT

j_call: TRBJ1-1
clone_size: NA
d_call: TRBD1
v_call: TRBV7-3
cdr3_length: 13
cdr3_aa: CASSQGANTEAFF
cdr3_nt: TGTGCCAGCAGCCAGGGGGCGAACACTGAAGCTTTCTTT

j_call: TRBJ2-1
clone_size: NA
d_call: NA
v_call: TRBV29-1
cdr3_length: 12
cdr3_aa: CSVAGMGNEQFF
cdr3_nt: TGCAGCGTTGCGGGAATGGGCAATGAGCAGTTCTTC

j_call: TRBJ1-2
clone_size: NA
d_call: TRBD1
v_call: TRBV6-6
cdr3_length: 15
cdr3_aa: CASSLDRGRDYGYTF
cdr3_nt: TGTGCCAGCAGCCTGGACAGGGGGCGGGACTATGGCTACACCTTC

j_call: TRBJ1-1
clone_size: NA
d_call: TRBD1
v_call: TRBV5-5
cdr3_length: 15
cdr3_aa: CASSHLGQMNTEAFF
cdr3_nt: TGTGCCAGCAGCCACCTGGGACAGATGAACACTGAAGCTTTCTTT

j_call: TRBJ1-2
clone_size: NA
d_call: NA
v_call: TRBV5-8
cdr3_length: 19
cdr3_aa: CASSLRWGREGSRGYGYTF
cdr3_nt: TGTGCCAGCAGCTTGCGCTGGGGCCGGGAGGGGAGTAGAGGCTATGGCTACACCTTC

j_call: TRBJ2-3
clone_size: NA
d_call: NA
v_call: TRBV5-1
cdr3_length: 15
cdr3_aa: CASSLAGRTTDTQYF
cdr3_nt: TGCGCCAGCAGCTTGGCCGGTAGAACCACAGATACGCAGTATTTT